What follows are 24 T cell receptor beta chains derived from one specimen sequenced in a study of CD4+ T cells in melanoma. Profiled with immunoSEQ multiplex PCR; TCRdb holds only in-frame clones, not every one. The data show 110,000 to 150,000 clones, around 90% seen once. These receptor sequences come from a human donor with melanoma.

The chain employs TRBV5-4 and TRBJ1-5; D remains ambiguous. Per germline, CDR1 SGHNT and CDR2 YYREEE (reference sequence). The ends were cut back, 1 base at V and 3 bases at J, with 5 bases in the middle. The CDR3 is 13 residues long. The CDR3, as DNA: TGTGCCAGCAGCTTGTCCCCCAATCAGCCCCAGCATTTT. It is translated as CASSLSPNQPQHF.

The rearrangement joins TRBV2 to TRBJ2-7; 7 bases are a match to TRBD1. From germline, CDR1 is SNHLY and CDR2 FYNNEI. This CDR3 has 13 amino acids. V shed 11 bases and J 2 bases; nucleotides not matched to a gene: 9. This chain's CDR3 is CAGSWTGPYEQYF. CDR3 nucleotide sequence: TGTGCCGGATCCTGGACAGGTCCCTACGAGCAGTACTTC.

The V call is TRBV18, the J call TRBJ2-2; possibly TRBD1 for D (5 bases). Germline lookup yields CDR1 KGHSH and CDR2 LQKENI. Deletions cut 1 base from V and 5 bases from J, with 14 bases between. The length of the CDR3 is 16 residues. The CDR3 DNA is TGTGCCAGCTCACCACGGCAGGGCGTAGGGACCGGGGAGCTGTTTTTT. This codes for CASSPRQGVGTGELFF.

This chain uses TRBV19 with TRBJ1-5; D may be TRBD1 (5 bases). Germline V gene lookup returns CDR1 LNHDA and CDR2 SQIVND (reference sequence). CDR3 length: 15 amino acids. The V end was cut by 7 bases, the J end by 0 bases, with 13 bases between. CDR3 loop: CASTARQTSNQPQHF. CDR3 bases: TGTGCCAGTACCGCGAGACAGACTAGCAATCAGCCCCAGCATTTT.

V is TRBV29-1 and J is TRBJ2-3; 7 nucleotides agree with TRBD2. J was trimmed by 1 base and V by 6 bases; bases with no gene match: 4. CDR1 is SQVTM and CDR2 is ANQGSEA in the germline V gene. The CDR3 length is 13 residues. In nucleotides, the CDR3 is TGCAGCGTCGAGCTAGCGGGCACAGATACGCAGTATTTT. Translating gives CSVELAGTDTQYF.

The chain has TRBV7-9 and TRBJ1-2, with D possibly TRBD1 on 6 matching bases. Germline lookup yields CDR1 SEHNR and CDR2 FQNEAQ (reference sequence). This CDR3 is built from 15 residues. V was pared by 5 bases and J by 4 bases, with 17 bases between. CDR3 amino acids: CASSDRDTGTYGYTF. CDR3 DNA: TGTGCCAGCAGCGACCGGGACACGGGCACCTATGGCTACACCTTC.

J is TRBJ1-2 and V is TRBV5-1; no definite D call. V lost 0 bases, J lost 0 bases, and 9 bases lay in between. The CDR3 totals 15 residues. Germline V gene lookup returns CDR1 SGHRS and CDR2 YFSETQ. CDR3 sequence reads: CASSLGVGTNYGYTF. CDR3 bases: TGCGCCAGCAGCTTGGGAGTGGGTACTAACTATGGCTACACCTTC. Looking up the rest from reference TRBV5-1 and TRBJ1-2 gives the full variable domain: KAGVTQTPRYLIKTRGQQVTLSCSPISGHRSVSWYQQTPGQGLQFLFEYFSETQRNKGNFPGRFSGRQFSNSRSEMNVSTLELGDSALYLCASSLGVGTNYGYTFGSGTRLTVV.

This chain links TRBV10-3 with TRBJ1-2; D gene unclear. Germline-derived CDR1 and CDR2 are ENHRY and SYGVKD. The CDR3 consists of 11 residues. V gave up 3 bases and J gave up 10 bases, with 9 bases separating them. The CDR3 region is CAISEMNNYTF. The CDR3 region has the DNA TGTGCCATCAGTGAAATGAATAACTACACCTTC.

CDR3 in DNA: TGTGCCAGCAGCTCGAATTGGGGCACTGAAGCTTTCTTT. It specifies CASSSNWGTEAFF. V gene TRBV5-6 combines with J gene TRBJ1-1; D not resolved. The CDR3 length is 13 residues. CDR1 is SGHDT and CDR2 is YYEEEE in the germline V gene. V lost 3 bases to trimming and J lost 4 bases, with 10 bases between them.

This chain connects TRBV2 to TRBJ2-5, with a weak D call TRBD1 (5 bases). Trimming pared 7 bases from V and 1 base from J, leaving 13 bases between. CDR1 is SNHLY, CDR2 FYNNEI, per germline. This CDR3 is 14 amino acids long. Here the CDR3 DNA reads TGTGCCAGCAAGAGCCTGACAGCCCAAGAGACCCAGTACTTC. Translation gives CASKSLTAQETQYF.

CDR3 DNA: TGTGCCAGCAGCTTAGGTGGGCACCGGGACCGAGCAGATACGCAGTATTTT. Encoded protein: CASSLGGHRDRADTQYF. This chain connects TRBV7-6 to TRBJ2-3; D tentatively reads TRBD1 or TRBD2 (5 bases each). The V end lost 1 base, the J end lost 4 bases, and 18 bases lay between the germline ends. CDR1 and CDR2 (germline): SGHVS, FNYEAQ. The CDR3 has 17 residues.

About this clone itself: The limits of the CDR3 on the DNA are not certain, so only TCRdb's listed CDR3 is given. The chain joins TRBV6-5 to TRBJ1-2; the table's D call TRBD1 went unverified against the DNA. The CDR3 length equals 15 residues, ends included. The V gene's germline CDR1 is MNHEY and CDR2 SVGAGI. CDR3 sequence: CASSSSYRVPYGYTF.

The rearrangement links TRBV14 to TRBJ2-5; 12 bases match TRBD1. Trimming at V came to 4 bases and at J to 4 bases, leaving 4 bases not matched to a gene. The CDR3 runs to 15 residues. Per germline, CDR1 SGHDN and CDR2 FVKESK. In DNA form, the CDR3 reads TGTGCCAGCAGCCTGGGACAGGGGGCAGGAGAGACCCAGTACTTC. Translation gives CASSLGQGAGETQYF.

This chain connects TRBV9 to TRBJ1-1, with D possibly being TRBD1 (6 bases). CDR3 length equals 16 residues. The germline V and J ends were trimmed by 0 bases and 3 bases, with 15 bases remaining between them. Looked up from germline, CDR1 is SGDLS and CDR2 is YYNGEE. In DNA form, the CDR3 reads TGTGCCAGCAGCGTAGGATTGCGGGGGCGTGACACTGAAGCTTTCTTT. Its protein product is CASSVGLRGRDTEAFF.

This rearrangement joins TRBV27 to TRBJ2-7; TRBD1 matches 8 bases. CDR3 length: 16 amino acids. Unmatched junction bases numbered 12, after V lost 5 bases and J lost 3 bases. From germline, CDR1 is MNHEY and CDR2 SMNVEV (reference sequence). The CDR3 region is CASSPSAGQESYEQYF. The CDR3 nucleotides read TGTGCCAGCAGTCCAAGCGCGGGACAGGAAAGCTACGAGCAGTACTTC.

This rearrangement joins TRBV5-4 to TRBJ2-3; D might be TRBD2 (5 bases). Deletions cut 1 base from V and 5 bases from J, with 8 bases between. Per germline, CDR1 SGHNT and CDR2 YYREEE (reference sequence). CDR3 length: 13 residues. Here the CDR3 reads CASSLPTIDTQYF. DNA of the CDR3: TGTGCCAGCAGCTTGCCGACTATAGATACGCAGTATTTT.

The rearrangement uses TRBV4-1 and TRBJ1-2, with a tentative D call TRBD1 (5 bases). The germline V and J ends were trimmed by 6 bases and 7 bases, with 15 bases remaining between them. Germline CDR1 and CDR2: MGHRA and YSYEKL. The CDR3 is 13 amino acids. CDR3: CASSQILGGGYTF. The CDR3 DNA reads TGCGCCAGCAGTCAGATTCTCGGGGGTGGCTACACCTTC.

The V and J genes are TRBV5-1 and TRBJ2-5; D gene ambiguous. Trimming stripped 0 bases from V and 2 bases from J, with 14 bases between. CDR3 length equals 16 residues. Germline CDR1 is SGHRS and CDR2 is YFSETQ. This CDR3 reads CASSLEVQAGQETQYF. CDR3 nucleotide sequence: TGCGCCAGCAGCTTGGAGGTCCAGGCTGGACAAGAGACCCAGTACTTC.

V gene TRBV18 combines with J gene TRBJ2-2; D not resolved. The V gene's germline CDR1 is KGHSH and CDR2 LQKENI. This CDR3 has 16 residues. The V end was cut by 3 bases, the J end by 3 bases, with 14 bases between. CDR3 DNA sequence: TGTGCCAGCTCACCGCGGAATGACCGGGACACCGGGGAGCTGTTTTTT. Translation: CASSPRNDRDTGELFF.

The CDR3 loop is CASSSSGGAGDTQYF. CDR3 in DNA: TGTGCCAGCAGCAGTAGCGGGGGGGCCGGAGATACGCAGTATTTT. The rearrangement joins TRBV4-2 to TRBJ2-3, with 11 bases that match TRBD2. The CDR3 consists of 15 residues. The trim removed 5 bases at V and 5 bases at J, leaving 6 bases unmatched. Germline-derived CDR1 and CDR2 are LGHNA and YNFKEQ.

This chain joins TRBV5-6 and TRBJ1-2; tentatively, D is TRBD1 (5 bases). Germline loops: CDR1 SGHDT, CDR2 YYEEEE. The CDR3 length is 15 residues. Trimming removed 3 bases from V and 5 bases from J, with 17 bases in between. CDR3 amino acids: CASSSGPGLSYGYTF. The CDR3 nucleotides are TGTGCCAGCAGCTCGGGGCCGGGACTGTCGTATGGCTACACCTTC.

The rearrangement joins TRBV13 to TRBJ1-1, with D uncertain. V was shortened by 3 bases and J by 8 bases, with 7 bases between the two germline ends. From germline, CDR1 is PRHDT and CDR2 FYEKMQ (reference sequence). The CDR3 is 11 residues long. The CDR3 nucleotides read TGTGCCAGCAGCTTCGGCGGGGAAGCTTTCTTT. Translated, it gives CASSFGGEAFF.

The chain joins TRBV18 to TRBJ2-7, with D uncertain. Germline V gives CDR1 KGHSH, CDR2 LQKENI. The CDR3 spans 14 residues. The V and J ends lost 2 bases and 1 base respectively, with 9 bases between them. For the CDR3, the DNA is TGTGCCAGCTCACCAGGGTATTCATCCTACGAGCAGTACTTC. It encodes CASSPGYSSYEQYF.

The chain employs TRBV2 and TRBJ1-6, with 7 bases lining up with TRBD1. The V and J ends lost 8 bases and 7 bases, in that order; junction bases with no gene match: 8. Germline CDR1 reads SNHLY; CDR2 reads FYNNEI. The CDR3 is 14 residues long. The CDR3 region has the DNA TGTGCCAGCTCCTGGACAGGCCTCAATTCACCCCTCCACTTT. Translation: CASSWTGLNSPLHF.